The next 21 T cell receptor beta chains were all read from a single sample in a study of blood T cell repertoires in COVID-19. Produced via immunoSEQ multiplex PCR; TCRdb's table is partial and in-frame only. The repertoire consists of roughly 99,000 clones, with about 90% occurring once and the leading ten covering about 1.9%. The specimen sequenced was peripheral blood. These receptors were taken from a man aged 50 or older with COVID-19, enrolled during active disease.

This chain connects TRBV3-1 (or the pseudogene TRBV3-2) to TRBJ1-1; D is perhaps TRBD1 (6 bases). CDR3 length equals 17 residues. Germline V gene lookup returns CDR1 LGHDT and CDR2 YNNKEL (reference sequence). The V and J ends lost 4 bases and 0 bases respectively, with 18 bases between them. CDR3 loop: CASSLSFGRGLNTEAFF. CDR3 coding DNA: TGTGCCAGCAGCCTGTCGTTCGGCAGGGGATTGAACACTGAAGCTTTCTTT.

This clone came up a few times. The V gene is TRBV19, the J gene TRBJ1-3; D uncertain. Germline assignment: CDR1 LNHDA and CDR2 SQIVND (reference sequence). The CDR3 runs 14 residues. V was pared by 5 bases and J by 3 bases, with 11 bases between. The DNA of the CDR3 is TGTGCCAGTAGTCTTCAATTACTTGGAAACACCATATATTTT. Amino acid sequence: CASSLQLLGNTIYF.

V gene TRBV5-1 combines with J gene TRBJ2-3; TRBD2 agrees at 7 bases. The length of the CDR3 is 14 residues. Germline V gene lookup returns CDR1 SGHRS and CDR2 YFSETQ. V lost 4 bases to trimming and J lost 6 bases; unmatched junction nucleotides: 8. The DNA for the CDR3 is TGCGCCAGCAGCCACCCGACTAGCATGGATACGCAGTATTTT. This codes for CASSHPTSMDTQYF. The variable domain in full, completed from reference TRBV5-1 and TRBJ2-3, reads KAGVTQTPRYLIKTRGQQVTLSCSPISGHRSVSWYQQTPGQGLQFLFEYFSETQRNKGNFPGRFSGRQFSNSRSEMNVSTLELGDSALYLCASSHPTSMDTQYFGPGTRLTVL.

The chain employs TRBV5-8 and TRBJ1-5, with 8 positions matching TRBD1. V was clipped by 1 base and J by 6 bases; unmatched bases: 6. The CDR3 is 15 residues long. CDR1 and CDR2 from the germline V gene are SGHTS and YDEGEE. The CDR3 DNA follows: TGTGCCAGCAGCTTGAGCAGGGGGCGAGTTCAGCCCCAGCATTTT. It specifies CASSLSRGRVQPQHF.

The V gene is TRBV11-1, the J gene TRBJ1-2; 7 bases match TRBD1. Losses at the gene ends were 3 bases for V and 5 bases for J; bases not matched to a gene: 3. This CDR3 comprises 13 residues. Germline values: CDR1 SGHAT, CDR2 FQDESV (reference sequence). The CDR3 DNA reads as TGTGCCAGCAGCTTGGGCAGGGGGTATGGCTACACCTTC. Translated, it gives CASSLGRGYGYTF. Complete variable domain (other parts from reference TRBV11-1 and TRBJ1-2): EAEVAQSPRYKITEKSQAVAFWCDPISGHATLYWYRQILGQGPELLVQFQDESVVDDSQLPKDRFSAERLKGVDSTLKIQPAELGDSAMYLCASSLGRGYGYTFGSGTRLTVV.

The CDR3 DNA reads TGCGCCAGCAGCTTGGAGGACAGGGTCTACGAGCAGTACTTC. Encoded protein: CASSLEDRVYEQYF. V is TRBV5-1 and J is TRBJ2-7, with TRBD1 matching over 8 bases. This CDR3 comprises 14 residues. With V trimmed by 0 bases and J by 3 bases, 2 bases remained unmatched. Germline V gene sequence: CDR1 SGHRS, CDR2 YFSETQ.

This clone was counted between two and nine times. The chain combines TRBV16 with TRBJ1-2, with D perhaps TRBD1 (5 bases). CDR3 size: 16 residues. The ends were cut back, 2 bases at V and 0 bases at J, with 13 bases in the middle. The germline gives CDR1 KGHSY, CDR2 FQNENV. CDR3 residues: CASSQKLKGTNYGYTF. As DNA, the CDR3 is TGTGCCAGCAGCCAAAAGTTGAAGGGGACTAACTATGGCTACACCTTC.

The chain recombines TRBV5-1 with TRBJ2-3; a weak D match, TRBD1 (5 bases). This CDR3 has 14 residues. Trimming pared 5 bases from V and 1 base from J, leaving 11 bases between. The germline V gene has CDR1 SGHRS and CDR2 YFSETQ. In DNA, the CDR3 is TGCGCCAGCAGGCCCCAGGGTGGCACAGATACGCAGTATTTT. Its translation: CASRPQGGTDTQYF. Full variable domain (rest looked up from reference TRBV5-1 and TRBJ2-3): KAGVTQTPRYLIKTRGQQVTLSCSPISGHRSVSWYQQTPGQGLQFLFEYFSETQRNKGNFPGRFSGRQFSNSRSEMNVSTLELGDSALYLCASRPQGGTDTQYFGPGTRLTVL.

The chain joins TRBV19 to TRBJ1-2; a weak D match, TRBD1 (6 bases). CDR1 is LNHDA and CDR2 is SQIVND in the germline V gene (reference sequence). The CDR3 totals 13 residues. Between the trimmed V and J ends, which lost 3 bases and 6 bases, there was a span of 11 bases. For the CDR3, the DNA is TGTGCCAGTAGTATTCTGGGGGCGGATGGCTACACCTTC. Its protein product is CASSILGADGYTF.

The chain uses TRBV18 and TRBJ1-3, with 8 bases matching TRBD1. After removal of 0 bases from V and 1 base from J, the junction contained 5 bases not matched to a gene. The CDR3 covers 17 residues. Germline assignment: CDR1 KGHSH and CDR2 LQKENI. This CDR3 is CASSPPGQGQSGNTIYF. The CDR3 DNA reads as TGTGCCAGCTCACCACCAGGACAGGGACAATCTGGAAACACCATATATTTT.

This clone has a handful of counts. The V gene is TRBV6-4, the J gene TRBJ2-1; D remains unclear. CDR1 MRHNA and CDR2 SNTAGT come from the germline V gene. The CDR3 extends over 13 amino acids. V was clipped by 5 bases and J by 5 bases, with 10 bases between them. Here the CDR3 DNA reads TGTGCCAGCAGTATTAGCTTAAACAATGAGCAGTTCTTC. Amino acids: CASSISLNNEQFF.

The rearrangement links TRBV6-2 or TRBV6-3 to TRBJ2-6; 8 nucleotides line up with TRBD1. This CDR3 contains 19 residues. V was clipped by 5 bases and J by 0 bases; unmatched bases: 12. Germline V lookup: CDR1 MNHEY, CDR2 SVGEGT. The CDR3 sequence: CASSDFIGQGGSGANVLTF. The CDR3, as DNA: TGTGCCAGCAGTGACTTCATCGGACAGGGTGGCTCTGGGGCCAACGTCCTGACTTTC.

The rearrangement joins TRBV5-4 to TRBJ1-1; 8 bases fit TRBD1. Germline assignment: CDR1 SGHNT and CDR2 YYREEE (reference sequence). The junction had 6 bases not matched to a gene; V was cut back by 4 bases and J by 4 bases. The CDR3 has 14 residues. DNA of the CDR3: TGTGCCAGCAGCCCCGGACAGGGAAGCACTGAAGCTTTCTTT. Its protein is CASSPGQGSTEAFF.

The chain is built from TRBV7-9 and TRBJ2-7; 7 bases align to TRBD2. The CDR3 consists of 12 residues. Germline CDR1 and CDR2: SEHNR and FQNEAQ (reference sequence). J was trimmed by 5 bases and V by 5 bases; bases with no gene match: 3. CDR3 residues: CASSPGGNEQYF. The CDR3 DNA is TGTGCCAGCAGCCCCGGGGGGAACGAGCAGTACTTC. The full variable domain, rest sourced from reference TRBV7-9 and TRBJ2-7, is DTGVSQNPRHKITKRGQNVTFRCDPISEHNRLYWYRQTLGQGPEFLTYFQNEAQLEKSRLLSDRFSAERPKGSFSTLEIQRTEQGDSAMYLCASSPGGNEQYFGPGTRLTVT.

This clone was seen only once. The chain joins TRBV4-3 to TRBJ1-2; a weak D match, TRBD1 (5 bases). CDR1 and CDR2 (germline): LGHNA, YSLEER. The length of the CDR3 is 15 residues. The V end was cut by 0 bases, the J end by 0 bases, with 8 bases between. The CDR3 region has the DNA TGCGCCAGCAGCCAAGATCGACAGACTAACTATGGCTACACCTTC. Amino acids: CASSQDRQTNYGYTF.

This clone was detected only once. The rearrangement uses TRBV9 and TRBJ1-1, with 8 bases fitting TRBD1. V shed 4 bases, J shed 1 base, and the junction held 3 bases outside the gene matches. Germline V gives CDR1 SGDLS, CDR2 YYNGEE. This CDR3 comprises 14 residues. Here the CDR3 reads CASSLGQGNTEAFF. CDR3 in DNA: TGTGCCAGCAGCCTTGGACAGGGGAACACTGAAGCTTTCTTT.

The chain carries TRBV11-2 and TRBJ2-7; 7 positions agree with TRBD1. The CDR3 spans 16 residues. Losses at the gene ends were 5 bases for V and 2 bases for J; bases not matched to a gene: 12. Germline-derived CDR1 and CDR2 are SGHAT and FQNNGV. CDR3 in amino acids: CASSRGGQILTYEQYF. The CDR3 region has the DNA TGTGCCAGCAGCCGAGGGGGACAGATCCTCACCTACGAGCAGTACTTC.

V usage is TRBV28 and J usage is TRBJ2-1; 12 nucleotides agree with TRBD2. The CDR3 has 16 amino acids. The ends lost 5 bases at V and 5 bases at J; junction bases unmatched: 7. The germline CDR1 and CDR2 sequences are MDHEN and SYDVKM. The CDR3 here is CASSPRASGGDNEQFF. Written as DNA, the CDR3 is TGTGCCAGCAGTCCACGGGCTAGCGGGGGGGACAATGAGCAGTTCTTC.

The chain carries TRBV3-1 (or the pseudogene TRBV3-2) and TRBJ2-7, with TRBD1 identical over 9 bases. The germline V gene encodes CDR1 LGHDT and CDR2 YNNKEL (reference sequence). This CDR3 spans 14 amino acids. After removal of 3 bases from V and 4 bases from J, the junction contained 4 bases not matched to a gene. The DNA for the CDR3 is TGTGCCAGCAGCCAGCCGGGACAGGGTTACGAGCAGTACTTC. Residues: CASSQPGQGYEQYF.

There are a few counts of this clone. The chain carries TRBV29-1 and TRBJ2-1; 7 bases line up with TRBD1. Germline V gene sequence: CDR1 SQVTM, CDR2 ANQGSEA. The CDR3 has 14 residues. V was pared by 7 bases and J by 5 bases, with 11 bases of the junction left unmatched. Here the CDR3 reads CSALWDRKNNEQFF. The CDR3 region has the DNA TGCAGCGCCCTATGGGACAGAAAAAACAATGAGCAGTTCTTC.

The CDR3 DNA follows: TGCGCCAGCAGCTTGGATGCGGGGCGGAAGAACAATGAGCAGTTCTTC. Its protein product is CASSLDAGRKNNEQFF. This chain connects TRBV5-1 to TRBJ2-1; weak D call: TRBD2 (6 bases). The CDR3 is 16 residues long. CDR1 is SGHRS and CDR2 is YFSETQ in the germline V gene. The ends were cut back, 0 bases at V and 5 bases at J, with 15 bases in the middle.